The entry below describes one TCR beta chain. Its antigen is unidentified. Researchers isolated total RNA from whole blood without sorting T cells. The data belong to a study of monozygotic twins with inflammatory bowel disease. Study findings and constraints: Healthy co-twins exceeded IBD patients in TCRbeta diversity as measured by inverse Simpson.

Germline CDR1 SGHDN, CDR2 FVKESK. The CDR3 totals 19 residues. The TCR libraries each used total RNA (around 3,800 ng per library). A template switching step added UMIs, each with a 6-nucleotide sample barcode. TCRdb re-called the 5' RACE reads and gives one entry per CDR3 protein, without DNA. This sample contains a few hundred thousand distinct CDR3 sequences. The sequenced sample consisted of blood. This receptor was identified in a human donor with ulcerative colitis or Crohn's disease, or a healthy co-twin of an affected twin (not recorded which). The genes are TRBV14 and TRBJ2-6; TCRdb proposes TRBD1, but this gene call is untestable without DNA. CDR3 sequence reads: CASSPWARQVSSGANVLTF.